Listed below are T cell receptor beta chains from one sample, sequenced in a study of shared clonotypes between healthy human individuals. TCRdb's table, derived via immunoSEQ multiplex PCR, lists solely in-frame clones and lacks some. There are about 92,000 clones in the sample; roughly three quarters occur only once, and approximately 50% lies in the top ten. Sequencing used memory CD8+ T cells sorted from blood. The receptors originated from a man aged 25 to 40 in good health. Both conserved end residues are part of each CDR3. Each record gives: D gene, V gene, clone size, J gene, CDR3 protein, CDR3 DNA. A D gene is named only where the DNA matches it firmly. Clone size, where shown, is once, few, many, or a class for clones that have expanded.

.	TRBV2	.	TRBJ2-2	CAIRQENTGELFF	TGTGCCATCCGACAGGAAAACACCGGGGAGCTGTTTTTT
TRBD2	TRBV11-2	.	TRBJ2-3	CASKGLVSSDTQYF	TGTGCCAGCAAAGGACTAGTTTCTTCAGATACGCAGTATTTT
.	TRBV6-5	.	TRBJ2-2	CASSPLTGELFF	TGTGCCAGCAGCCCCCTCACCGGGGAGCTGTTTTTT
.	TRBV25-1	.	TRBJ1-2	CASSEGRRGYTF	TGTGCCAGCAGTGAGGGGCGGCGTGGCTACACCTTC
TRBD1	TRBV27	few	TRBJ1-5	CASSLETPPTGDQPQHF	TGTGCCAGCAGTTTAGAGACCCCCCCCACAGGGGATCAGCCCCAGCATTTT
TRBD2	TRBV9	.	TRBJ2-1	CASSVDPSGGYNEQFF	TGTGCCAGCAGCGTGGATCCTAGCGGGGGCTACAATGAGCAGTTCTTC
TRBD1	TRBV7-8	.	TRBJ2-7	CASSLVGGGWEEQYF	TGTGCCAGCAGCTTAGTAGGGGGCGGTTGGGAAGAGCAGTACTTC
.	TRBV7-8	once	TRBJ2-1	CASSPGPSSYNEQFF	TGTGCCAGCAGCCCAGGCCCGAGCTCCTACAATGAGCAGTTCTTC
.	TRBV27	.	TRBJ2-7	CASSLSRSGENYEQYF	TGTGCCAGCAGTTTATCGAGGTCCGGGGAAAATTACGAGCAGTACTTC
.	TRBV30	.	TRBJ1-1	CAWSPATEAFF	TGTGCCTGGAGTCCGGCCACTGAAGCTTTCTTT
.	TRBV5-1	.	TRBJ1-4	CASSFRDPNEKLFF	TGCGCCAGCAGCTTTAGGGATCCTAATGAAAAACTGTTTTTT
.	TRBV7-9	.	TRBJ1-2	CASSSRQSNYGYTF	TGTGCCAGCAGCTCAAGACAGAGTAACTATGGCTACACCTTC
.	TRBV2	.	TRBJ2-7	CASISTLDNLYEQYF	TGTGCCAGCATATCAACTCTAGACAATCTCTACGAGCAGTACTTC
TRBD2	TRBV7-2	.	TRBJ2-1	CASSPLAGGGNEQFF	TGTGCCAGCAGCCCACTAGCGGGAGGGGGCAATGAGCAGTTCTTC
TRBD2	TRBV6-5	many	TRBJ2-3	CASLAGGPTDTQYF	TGTGCCAGCCTAGCGGGAGGGCCTACAGATACGCAGTATTTT
.	TRBV7-9	.	TRBJ2-3	CASSFVAENTDTQYF	TGTGCCAGCAGCTTTGTCGCGGAGAACACAGATACGCAGTATTTT
.	TRBV30	.	TRBJ1-2	CAWSGSSHYGYTF	TGTGCCTGGAGTGGTTCCAGCCACTATGGCTACACCTTC
.	TRBV6-9	.	TRBJ2-1	CASTLSRTEKQPNEQFF	TGTGCCAGCACCTTGTCCCGGACAGAAAAGCAACCTAATGAGCAGTTCTTC
.	TRBV10-3	.	TRBJ2-3	CAISEGTTDTQYF	TGTGCCATCAGTGAAGGGACCACAGATACGCAGTATTTT
.	TRBV7-9	.	TRBJ2-7	CASSSPGSPYEQYF	TGTGCTAGCAGCTCACCAGGGTCCCCCTACGAGCAGTACTTC
.	TRBV2	few	TRBJ1-1	CASFLLVGGGTEAFF	TGTGCCAGCTTCTTGCTGGTCGGAGGAGGCACTGAAGCTTTCTTT
.	TRBV27	.	TRBJ1-5	CASSLSWGEVNQPQHF	TGTGCCAGCAGTTTATCGTGGGGGGAGGTCAATCAGCCCCAGCATTTT
.	TRBV6-5	.	TRBJ2-1	CASTRPGAERNEQFF	TGTGCCAGCACCCGACCTGGGGCGGAGCGCAATGAGCAGTTCTTC
.	TRBV5-1	few	TRBJ2-1	CASSSGGEQFF	TGCGCCAGCAGCTCCGGTGGTGAGCAGTTCTTC
.	TRBV11-2	few	TRBJ2-1	CASSLGRSSYNEQFF	TGTGCCAGCAGCCTCGGACGGAGCTCCTACAATGAGCAGTTCTTC
.	TRBV5-1	.	TRBJ2-1	CASSPGTHNNEQFF	TGCGCCAGCAGCCCCGGGACTCACAACAATGAGCAGTTCTTC
.	TRBV6-1	.	TRBJ2-7	CASSDLFEQYF	TGTGCCAGCAGCGACTTATTCGAGCAGTACTTC